Shown below are 13 T cell receptor beta chains from a single sample sequenced in a study of blood T cell repertoires in COVID-19. TCRdb keeps only in-frame clones here, not all; method: immunoSEQ multiplex PCR. This sample has about 130,000 clones; approximately 85% occur once, and the top ten carry about 4.3%. The sample was peripheral blood. The source is a human donor in a cohort sampled during active COVID-19.

V is TRBV15 and J is TRBJ2-7, with D possibly TRBD2 on 6 matching bases. The V end was cut by 0 bases, the J end by 2 bases, with 14 bases between. The CDR3 is 16 residues long. The V gene's germline CDR1 is LNHNV and CDR2 YYDKDF (reference sequence). The CDR3 coding sequence is TGTGCCACCAGCAGAGATGGGAATAGCGGAGCCTACGAGCAGTACGTC. It specifies CATSRDGNSGAYEQYV.

The chain carries TRBV28 and TRBJ1-5; 8 bases are a match to TRBD1. V was clipped by 5 bases and J by 5 bases; unmatched bases: 2. The germline gives CDR1 MDHEN, CDR2 SYDVKM. CDR3 length: 13 amino acids. As DNA, the CDR3 is TGTGCCAGCAGTGTGACAGGGGATCAGCCCCAGCATTTT. Translating it yields CASSVTGDQPQHF. The complete variable domain, with remaining parts taken from reference TRBV28 and TRBJ1-5, reads DVKVTQSSRYLVKRTGEKVFLECVQDMDHENMFWYRQDPGLGLRLIYFSYDVKMKEKGDIPEGYSVSREKKERFSLILESASTNQTSMYLCASSVTGDQPQHFGDGTRLSIL.

This chain links TRBV29-1 with TRBJ2-2; 12 positions match TRBD2. V gave up 5 bases and J gave up 9 bases; unmatched junction bases: 7. This CDR3 contains 14 residues. CDR1 and CDR2 (germline): SQVTM, ANQGSEA. This CDR3 reads CSVILAGGVRELFF. The CDR3 coding sequence is TGCAGCGTTATCCTAGCGGGAGGGGTCCGGGAGCTGTTTTTT.

V is TRBV5-4 and J is TRBJ2-3; TRBD1 aligns across 11 bases. Per germline, CDR1 SGHNT and CDR2 YYREEE (reference sequence). The CDR3 is made up of 15 amino acids. V lost 4 bases and J lost 3; bases outside the gene matches: 4. The CDR3 loop reads CASSEDRGRTDTQYF. The CDR3 nucleotides read TGTGCCAGCAGCGAGGACAGGGGGCGGACAGATACGCAGTATTTT. Full variable domain (outside the CDR3, taken from reference TRBV5-4 and TRBJ2-3): ETGVTQSPTHLIKTRGQQVTLRCSSQSGHNTVSWYQQALGQGPQFIFQYYREEENGRGNFPPRFSGLQFPNYSSELNVNALELDDSALYLCASSEDRGRTDTQYFGPGTRLTVL.

The chain recombines TRBV4-1 with TRBJ1-5, with D perhaps TRBD1 (6 bases). This CDR3 contains 15 residues. V dropped 1 base and J dropped 3 bases, with 10 bases sitting between them. The V gene's germline CDR1 is MGHRA and CDR2 YSYEKL. The CDR3 DNA reads as TGCGCCAGCAGCCAAGTCGGGACAACCAATCAGCCCCAGCATTTT. Protein product: CASSQVGTTNQPQHF.

V usage is TRBV19 and J usage is TRBJ1-5; no clear D. This CDR3 contains 14 residues. Germline values: CDR1 LNHDA, CDR2 SQIVND (reference sequence). V was pared by 0 bases and J by 4 bases, with 7 bases between. In DNA, the CDR3 is TGTGCCAGTAGTATAGATCAGTATAATCAGCCCCAGCATTTT. This gives the protein CASSIDQYNQPQHF.

V and J are TRBV6-6 and TRBJ2-3, with 11 bases identical to TRBD2. CDR1 MNHNY and CDR2 SVGAGI come from the germline V gene (reference sequence). The CDR3 length is 16 residues. V gave up 5 bases and J gave up 2 bases; unmatched junction bases: 6. The CDR3 coding sequence is TGTGCCAGCAGTCGCACTAGCGGGGGATACACAGATACGCAGTATTTT. Protein sequence: CASSRTSGGYTDTQYF.

J is TRBJ1-2 and V is TRBV2; no clear D. The V gene's germline CDR1 is SNHLY and CDR2 FYNNEI. The V end lost 0 bases, the J end lost 2 bases, and 10 bases lay between the germline ends. The CDR3 covers 15 residues. Here the CDR3 reads CASSEAVARNYGYTF. The CDR3 DNA sequence: TGTGCCAGCAGTGAAGCGGTAGCGAGGAACTATGGCTACACCTTC.

The CDR3 reads CASSLGQGTGELFF. The CDR3 DNA is TGTGCCAGCAGCCTGGGACAGGGGACCGGGGAGCTGTTTTTT. V gene TRBV11-3 combines with J gene TRBJ2-2; TRBD1 aligns across 10 bases. J gave up 5 bases and V 5 bases, and 2 bases lay outside the gene matches. The CDR3 length is 14 residues. CDR1 SGHNT and CDR2 YENEEA come from the germline V gene.

The J gene is TRBJ1-2, the V gene TRBV19; 7 bases agree with TRBD1. Per germline, CDR1 LNHDA and CDR2 SQIVND (reference sequence). The CDR3 has 17 amino acids. V dropped 0 bases and J dropped 4; count of bases not matched to a gene: 11. In DNA form, the CDR3 reads TGTGCCAGTAGTATAGAATCGAGACAGGGAACCTTCTATGGCTACACCTTC. As protein: CASSIESRQGTFYGYTF.

The CDR3 region is CASSLTGTSGRNGKNIQYF. The CDR3 DNA reads as TGTGCCAGCAGCTTGACCGGGACTAGCGGGAGGAATGGCAAAAACATTCAGTACTTC. The chain combines TRBV7-9 with TRBJ2-4; 15 nucleotides match TRBD2. The V gene end was trimmed by 3 bases and the J gene end by 3 bases; junction bases not matched to a gene: 9. This CDR3 has 19 amino acids. Germline lookup yields CDR1 SEHNR and CDR2 FQNEAQ (reference sequence). Full variable domain (outside the CDR3, taken from reference TRBV7-9 and TRBJ2-4): DTGVSQNPRHKITKRGQNVTFRCDPISEHNRLYWYRQTLGQGPEFLTYFQNEAQLEKSRLLSDRFSAERPKGSFSTLEIQRTEQGDSAMYLCASSLTGTSGRNGKNIQYFGAGTRLSVL.

The chain has TRBV5-4 and TRBJ2-5; D gene unclear. Trimming removed 2 bases from V and 7 bases from J, with 12 bases in between. The length of the CDR3 is 13 residues. The V gene's germline CDR1 is SGHNT and CDR2 YYREEE (reference sequence). The CDR3 DNA reads as TGTGCCAGCAGCTTCACCTCGCCGGGGACCCAGTACTTC. Residues: CASSFTSPGTQYF. The entire variable domain, with the rest obtained from reference TRBV5-4 and TRBJ2-5, is as follows: ETGVTQSPTHLIKTRGQQVTLRCSSQSGHNTVSWYQQALGQGPQFIFQYYREEENGRGNFPPRFSGLQFPNYSSELNVNALELDDSALYLCASSFTSPGTQYFGPGTRLLVL.

V gene TRBV6-6 combines with J gene TRBJ1-2, with TRBD1 matching 7 bases. Germline V gene data show CDR1 as MNHNY and CDR2 as SVGAGI (reference sequence). This CDR3 has 15 amino acids. Trimming took 6 bases from V and 2 from J; bases not matched to a gene: 9. CDR3 in DNA: TGTGCCAGCAGCCTCGACAGGGTTGGAAACTATGGCTACACCTTC. Its translation is CASSLDRVGNYGYTF.